These T cell receptor beta chains were read from a single sample in a study of cytomegalovirus exposure and HLA in healthy donors. Libraries were prepared by immunoSEQ multiplex PCR; TCRdb keeps only in-frame clonotypes and omits some of them. The sample lists 130,000 or so clones, 75% to 90% occurring once. The sequenced material came from PBMCs. The receptors come from a woman aged 18-30 years in good health and CMV-seronegative. CDR3s include the opening cysteine and the closing phenylalanine or tryptophan. A D gene is named only where the DNA matches it firmly. Clone sizes are given selectively: once, few, many, or a class where the clone is expanded.

cdr3_nt	cdr3_aa	clone_size	d_call	v_call	j_call
TGTGCCAGCAGCGGTAGCGGGGGCCCCTACAATGAGCAGTTCTTC	CASSGSGGPYNEQFF	-	TRBD2	TRBV9	TRBJ2-1
TGCGCCAGCAGCTACAGGAAAGGGACCCAGTACTTC	CASSYRKGTQYF	-	-	TRBV5-1	TRBJ2-5
TGTGCCAGCGAAGGGCCAGGGTTCGTGAACGGGGAGCTGTTTTTT	CASEGPGFVNGELFF	-	-	TRBV28	TRBJ2-2
TGTGCCAGCAGCCCGCCGGGACAGGGGTTCCATGGCTACACCTTC	CASSPPGQGFHGYTF	-	TRBD1	TRBV9	TRBJ1-2
TGTGCCAGCAGCCCGATTAGCGGGGGGAGGTACGAGCAGTACTTC	CASSPISGGRYEQYF	-	TRBD2	TRBV7-2	TRBJ2-7
TGTGCCACCAGCCCACGGACATCGATGAACACTGAAGCTTTCTTT	CATSPRTSMNTEAFF	-	-	TRBV15	TRBJ1-1
TGTGCCACCAGCAGGGTTGCAGGGACTGAAGCTTTCTTT	CATSRVAGTEAFF	-	-	TRBV15	TRBJ1-1
TGTGCCACCAGAAAACGGGGGTTGGCCGGGGAGCTGTTTTTT	CATRKRGLAGELFF	-	-	TRBV15	TRBJ2-2
TGTGCCAGCAGCCCCGGACAGACTATTCCGTATGGCTACACCTTC	CASSPGQTIPYGYTF	-	-	TRBV7-3	TRBJ1-2
TGTGCCATCAGTGGGAAGGGGACAGGGGGTTCCTATGGCTACACCTTC	CAISGKGTGGSYGYTF	many	TRBD1	TRBV10-3	TRBJ1-2
TGCAGCGCACCAGGGAACACTGAAGCTTTCTTT	CSAPGNTEAFF	-	-	TRBV29-1	TRBJ1-1
TGCGCCAGCAGCTCCGCTACCCCAAGCACAGATACGCAGTATTTT	CASSSATPSTDTQYF	-	-	TRBV5-1	TRBJ2-3
TGTGCCAGCGTCGGGACAGGAGGCAACTATGGCTACACCTTC	CASVGTGGNYGYTF	-	TRBD1	TRBV27	TRBJ1-2
TGTGCCAGCAGCCTCGACAGGGCATCCTACAATGAGCAGTTCTTC	CASSLDRASYNEQFF	-	TRBD1	TRBV2	TRBJ2-1
TGTGCCAGCTCACCAGGGGCGCATAATTCACCCCTCCACTTT	CASSPGAHNSPLHF	-	-	TRBV18	TRBJ1-6
TGTGCCAGCAGTGAAGCGGGCGGGACCCAAGAAACCCAGTACTTC	CASSEAGGTQETQYF	many	-	TRBV6-1	TRBJ2-5
TGTGCCAGCAGCAAAGCGGAGGGTGGGACTGAAGCTTTCTTT	CASSKAEGGTEAFF	-	-	TRBV21-1	TRBJ1-1
TGTGCCAGCTCACCAGTTATTATGGGACAAGGTTTTGGCTACACCTTC	CASSPVIMGQGFGYTF	-	-	TRBV18	TRBJ1-2
TGCGCCAGCAGCCAAGATCGTGGCTTGAACACTGAAGCTTTCTTT	CASSQDRGLNTEAFF	-	-	TRBV4-1	TRBJ1-1
TGTGCCAGCAGCTGGGCGACAGCCGTTGGGGAAAAACTGTTTTTT	CASSWATAVGEKLFF	-	-	TRBV5-8	TRBJ1-4
TGTGCCAGCAGCCGAACTAGCCGCGAGACCCAGTACTTC	CASSRTSRETQYF	-	-	TRBV6-5	TRBJ2-5
TGCGCCAGCGCCCTGGACAGGGGGACAGATACGCAGTATTTT	CASALDRGTDTQYF	-	TRBD1	TRBV5-1	TRBJ2-3
TGTGCCAGCAGCTTGACCGGGACAGGGATTCGTGCTTTCTTT	CASSLTGTGIRAFF	-	TRBD1	TRBV5-6	TRBJ1-1
TGTGCCAGCAGTGAGGGACAGGGGTTACAGCCCCAGCATTTT	CASSEGQGLQPQHF	-	TRBD1	TRBV6-1	TRBJ1-5
TGTGCCAGCAGTACTGAGCAGGGGAACACTGAAGCTTTCTTT	CASSTEQGNTEAFF	once	-	TRBV6-1	TRBJ1-1
TGCGCCAGCAGCTTGGCCTCGGCTAGCCGAGGGCTGTACAATGAGCAGTTCTTC	CASSLASASRGLYNEQFF	-	-	TRBV5-1	TRBJ2-1
TGTGCCAGCAGCCACGATCCGGGGAGCACAGATACGCAGTATTTT	CASSHDPGSTDTQYF	-	-	TRBV5-4	TRBJ2-3
TGTGCCAGCAGCGTTGAGTTTGTCGTTAGCACAGATACGCAGTATTTT	CASSVEFVVSTDTQYF	-	-	TRBV9	TRBJ2-3
TGCAGCGTTGAGGGGGGCGACCAGGGGGCAGGAGCTTTCTTT	CSVEGGDQGAGAFF	-	TRBD1	TRBV29-1	TRBJ1-1
TGTGCCAGCTCACCTCAACAGGGAGACACCATATATTTT	CASSPQQGDTIYF	-	-	TRBV18	TRBJ1-3
TGTGCCAGCTCATTCCGGGACAGTCACAATGAGCAGTTCTTC	CASSFRDSHNEQFF	once	TRBD1	TRBV18	TRBJ2-1
TGTGCCAGCAGCGCGGACAGCCAAGAGACCCAGTACTTC	CASSADSQETQYF	-	-	TRBV9	TRBJ2-5
TGTGCCAGCAGCCCCCTCAGTCGAATGAACACTGAAGCTTTCTTT	CASSPLSRMNTEAFF	-	-	TRBV13	TRBJ1-1
TGTGCCAGCTCACAGGGATACGGCTTCGCTGAAGCTTTCTTT	CASSQGYGFAEAFF	-	-	TRBV19	TRBJ1-1
TGCGCCAGCAGCTTCCGGGACTTGAACACCGGGGAGCTGTTTTTT	CASSFRDLNTGELFF	-	-	TRBV5-1	TRBJ2-2
TGTGCCAGCAGTGAATCCCTAGCGGGGGTTGGTACGCAGTATTTT	CASSESLAGVGTQYF	-	TRBD2	TRBV6-4	TRBJ2-3
TGTGCCAGCAGTCCGGGACTCTATGGCTACACCTTC	CASSPGLYGYTF	-	-	TRBV2	TRBJ1-2
TGTGCCAGTAGTATAGCCCGGGACAGGGGAGGTGGCTACACCTTC	CASSIARDRGGGYTF	-	TRBD1	TRBV19	TRBJ1-2
TGTGCCAGCAGTGACCAGGGGGGCTACACCTTC	CASSDQGGYTF	once	-	TRBV2	TRBJ1-2
TGTGCCAGCTCACCACAGGACAGGGGCAATGAGCAGTTCTTC	CASSPQDRGNEQFF	-	TRBD1	TRBV18	TRBJ2-1
TGTGCCAGCTCACCGGGACAAATGAACACTGAAGCTTTCTTT	CASSPGQMNTEAFF	-	-	TRBV18	TRBJ1-1
TGCGCCAGCAGCCCCCCGGCCCAGGACTACTCCTACGAGCAGTACTTC	CASSPPAQDYSYEQYF	-	-	TRBV4-1	TRBJ2-7
TGCGCCAGCAGCTTGGCCTGGACAGGCGAGAACACTGAAGCTTTCTTT	CASSLAWTGENTEAFF	-	TRBD1	TRBV5-1	TRBJ1-1
TGTGCCAGCAGTCCCCTATGGACACAGCCCCAGCATTTT	CASSPLWTQPQHF	-	-	TRBV27	TRBJ1-5
TGTGCCAGCAGCCCGCCTTATCGGGGGGCGGGGGACAATGAGCAGTTCTTC	CASSPPYRGAGDNEQFF	-	-	TRBV7-3	TRBJ2-1
TGTGCCAGCAGTACGGATGGGACAGTTAATGAAAAACTGTTTTTT	CASSTDGTVNEKLFF	-	TRBD1	TRBV9	TRBJ1-4
TGTGCCAGTAGAACAGGGAACACTGAAGCTTTCTTT	CASRTGNTEAFF	-	-	TRBV19	TRBJ1-1
TGTGCCAGCAGCTTGACAGCCTCGGCAAGGATCATCCCTTCACCCCTCCACTTT	CASSLTASARIIPSPLHF	-	-	TRBV11-2	TRBJ1-6
TGCAGCGTCCTATCTGAACTAGCGGGGGGGCTTAATGAGCAGTTCTTC	CSVLSELAGGLNEQFF	once	TRBD2	TRBV29-1	TRBJ2-1
TGTGCCAGCAGTCCCGTAGGGGTGAACACTGAAGCTTTCTTT	CASSPVGVNTEAFF	-	-	TRBV27	TRBJ1-1
TGTGCCAGCAGTCTGGGGGGGAGCTACGAGCAGTACTTC	CASSLGGSYEQYF	-	TRBD2	TRBV27	TRBJ2-7
TGTGCCAGCAGCTTCAGGACAGGGGAGTACACCGGGGAGCTGTTTTTT	CASSFRTGEYTGELFF	-	TRBD1	TRBV7-8	TRBJ2-2
TGCAGCGTCTACTCCCCGGATACGCAGTATTTT	CSVYSPDTQYF	-	-	TRBV29-1	TRBJ2-3
TGTGCCAGCAGTTTACGGGAACTTGGGCAGTACTTC	CASSLRELGQYF	-	-	TRBV6-6	TRBJ2-7
TGTGCCAGCAGCCCTCCGGGACTAGCGGTTGAGCAGTTCTTC	CASSPPGLAVEQFF	-	TRBD2	TRBV11-1	TRBJ2-1
TGCGCCAGCAGCCAAGAGACTAGCGGGGGGGCAGAGACCCAGTACTTC	CASSQETSGGAETQYF	once	TRBD2	TRBV4-1	TRBJ2-5
TGTGCCAGCAGCTCCCGAGTTTATGGCTACACCTTC	CASSSRVYGYTF	-	-	TRBV13	TRBJ1-2
TGTGCCATCAGTGAACGCCCTAGCGGCCTCACAGATACGCAGTATTTT	CAISERPSGLTDTQYF	-	TRBD2	TRBV10-3	TRBJ2-3
TGCGCCAGCTCCAGCGGGGGTAACGGAAATGAGCAGTTCTTC	CASSSGGNGNEQFF	-	TRBD2	TRBV10-1	TRBJ2-1
TGTGCCAGCAGTCCACAGGGGCTGAACACTGAAGCTTTCTTT	CASSPQGLNTEAFF	-	TRBD1	TRBV6-1	TRBJ1-1